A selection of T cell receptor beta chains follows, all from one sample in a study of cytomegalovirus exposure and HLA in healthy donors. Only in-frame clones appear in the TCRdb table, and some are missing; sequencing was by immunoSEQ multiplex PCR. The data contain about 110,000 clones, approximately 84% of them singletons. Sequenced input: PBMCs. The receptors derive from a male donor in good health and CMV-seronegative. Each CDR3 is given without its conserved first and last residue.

ASSLEGTLNTGELF,TRBV7-9,14
ASSQAPGLANEQF,TRBV4-1,13
ASERQGMNTEAF,TRBV28,12
ASSLKLAGAREQF,TRBV7-3,13
ASSPGHYQPQH,TRBV7-9,11
ASSLSSGRDYNEQF,TRBV7-9,14
ASSTPGLPYEQY,TRBV19,12
ASRIQGTAYEQY,TRBV5-1,12
ASSQDGQPNEKLF,TRBV4-3,13
ASSPDRDGNEQY,TRBV13,12
ASSRMRPRGGQTDTQY,TRBV4-1,16
ASSWTSGRAHEQY,TRBV7-2,13
ASSLNPGGRNEQF,TRBV7-2,13
ASSVQLASTDTQY,TRBV9,13
ASERTGGGELF,TRBV2,11
ASSLYPREGHNEQF,TRBV28,14